The following is a T cell receptor (beta chain) sequence with its context. The antigen remains undetermined. Different DNA sequences within this sample yield the same CDR3. After isolation, RNA underwent reverse transcription to generate cDNA as the sequencing template. The protocol was immunoSEQ multiplex PCR, while the TCRdb copy is restricted to in-frame clones and leaves out a portion. Of fewer than 150,000 clones listed, under 40% are singletons. This record belongs to a study of CD8+ T cells in alopecia areata. About the research overall: Tofacitinib dosing lasted 6 to 18 months, which was then followed by 6 months off drug.

Study-wide results and limits: Unlike in mice, where it was clearer, TCR sharing across patients was less clear, possibly HLA-related. Scalp samples also contribute reads from the resident alphabeta T cells found in normal skin.

The TCR sequence derives from a human donor with alopecia areata. Sequenced: CD4+ T cells sorted from blood.

The CDR3 coding sequence is TGCAGCGTTGGGCGGATGAACACTGAAGCTTTCTTT. It yields the protein CSVGRMNTEAFF. The rearrangement joins TRBV29-1 to TRBJ1-1; D gene uncertain. The CDR3 length is 12 residues. The ends were cut back, 4 bases at V and 0 bases at J, with 6 bases in the middle. The germline V gene has CDR1 SQVTM and CDR2 ANQGSEA.